What follows are 5 T cell receptor beta chains derived from one specimen sequenced in a study of vaccination and CD4 T cells after COVID-19. Researchers used the Oncomine TCR Beta short-read assay to sequence DNA from cultured CD4+ T cells. TCRdb itself ran the PCR reads through MiXCR, one entry per CDR3 protein. The table lists under 20,000 distinct CDR3 sequences, approximately 56% of them singletons, with over 20% in the top ten. These receptors have no known antigen. Time point denoted: late sampling 161 to 241 days after vaccination in three convalescent patients. Treatment described: roughly 11-day PBMC culture with coronavirus spike peptide pools or control peptides (ViraFEST assay). Source: CD4+ T cells from blood, cultured in vitro, taken about 7 months after SARS-CoV-2 vaccination. These receptors originate from a human donor who had recovered from COVID-19.

V is TRBV6-1 and J is TRBJ1-2; 7 bases align to TRBD1. The V gene's germline CDR1 is MNHNS and CDR2 SASEGT. The CDR3 totals 11 residues. V gave up 9 bases and J gave up 4 bases; unmatched junction bases: 2. The CDR3 DNA reads as TGTGCCAGTAGGGGGCTCTATGGCTACACCTTC. Protein product: CASRGLYGYTF.

The chain is built from TRBV11-1 and TRBJ2-5; TRBD2 agrees at 9 bases. Germline CDR1 and CDR2: SGHAT and FQDESV (reference sequence). Trimming at V came to 6 bases and at J to 9 bases, leaving 8 bases not matched to a gene. CDR3 length: 13 residues. The CDR3 region is CASRDPGLAAQYF. CDR3 DNA: TGTGCCAGCAGGGACCCGGGACTAGCAGCCCAGTACTTC.

This clonotype was observed a handful of times. This chain joins TRBV29-1 and TRBJ1-3; D may be TRBD1 (6 bases). The germline V gene has CDR1 SQVTM and CDR2 ANQGSEA. Trimming removed 0 bases at V and 8 bases at J, with 14 bases between. The CDR3 spans 14 residues. In nucleotides, the CDR3 is TGCAGCGTTGAAGATCCTGGGGGCGGGTACACCATATATTTT. Translation: CSVEDPGGGYTIYF. The full variable domain, its missing parts supplied by reference TRBV29-1 and TRBJ1-3, is SAVISQKPSRDICQRGTSLTIQCQVDSQVTMMFWYRQQPGQSLTLIATANQGSEATYESGFVIDKFPISRPNLTFSTLTVSNMSPEDSSIYLCSVEDPGGGYTIYFGEGSWLTVV.

Regarding this clonotype: The DNA is omitted, as the CDR3 cannot be located on it reliably, and the CDR3 follows TCRdb's listing. The V and J genes are TRBV19 and TRBJ1-5. The CDR3 sequence runs 24 residues, both termini included. Germline-derived CDR1 and CDR2 are LNHDA and SQIVND (reference sequence). The CDR3 sequence: CASSLGLGGTYEQYFGPGNQPQHF.

This clonotype was counted a few times. The gene calls are TRBV15 and TRBJ2-1; 12 bases match TRBD2. CDR3 length equals 16 residues. V gave up 1 base and J gave up 2 bases; unmatched junction bases: 0. CDR1 LNHNV and CDR2 YYDKDF come from the germline V gene (reference sequence). The CDR3 is CATSRGTSGAYNEQFF. In DNA, the CDR3 is TGTGCCACCAGCAGAGGGACTAGCGGGGCCTACAATGAGCAGTTCTTC.